Listed here are 27 T cell receptor beta chains from one sample, sequenced in a study of identical twins. TCRdb itself ran the 5' RACE reads through MiXCR, one entry per CDR3 protein. This sample has 200,000 to 250,000 distinct CDR3 sequences, with 9.5% to 15% found just once. The same data also contributed to another study, on yellow fever vaccine responses in identical twins.

The sequencing sample was made of memory (CD45RO+) T cells sorted from blood. The origin of the receptors is a young woman in good health.

This clonotype was detected a few times. The CDR3 DNA reads as TGCGCCAGCAGTGTATCGAACTACGAGCAGTACTTC. Its protein is CASSVSNYEQYF. The V call is TRBV10-2, the J call TRBJ2-7; D call uncertain. This CDR3 spans 12 amino acids. V dropped 4 bases and J dropped 3 bases, with 7 bases sitting between them. Germline V gene sequence: CDR1 WSHSY, CDR2 SAAADI.

V gene TRBV5-1 combines with J gene TRBJ2-5; D is unresolved. V lost 4 bases to trimming and J lost 0 bases, with 13 bases between them. CDR1 is SGHRS, CDR2 YFSETQ, per germline. This CDR3 comprises 15 residues. CDR3 sequence reads: CASSPETSYQETQYF. The CDR3 bases are TGCGCCAGCAGCCCCGAGACATCCTACCAAGAGACCCAGTACTTC.

This clonotype was recorded a few times. This chain uses TRBV13 with TRBJ2-3, with TRBD2 identical over 11 bases. Per the germline V gene, CDR1 is PRHDT and CDR2 is FYEKMQ (reference sequence). This CDR3 has 16 residues. Germline trimming cut 5 bases from V and 0 bases from J; bases unmatched to any gene: 4. In DNA, the CDR3 is TGTGCCAGCAGCCATAGCGGGAGGGAAAGCACAGATACGCAGTATTTT. It encodes CASSHSGRESTDTQYF.

This clonotype was seen more than once but under ten times. The chain joins TRBV6-1 to TRBJ2-7; no definite D call. The germline gives CDR1 MNHNS, CDR2 SASEGT. The V end was cut by 3 bases, the J end by 2 bases, with 8 bases between. The CDR3 is 13 amino acids. This CDR3 reads CASSDRPAYEQYF. The CDR3 nucleotides read TGTGCCAGCAGTGACAGGCCGGCCTACGAGCAGTACTTC.

This clonotype was found a few times. J is TRBJ2-6 and V is TRBV3-1; the D is unclear. The CDR3 spans 18 residues. Trimming left V 2 bases short and J 0 bases short, with 14 bases between. The V gene's germline CDR1 is LGHDT and CDR2 YNNKEL (reference sequence). Here the CDR3 reads CASSQTSVKFSGANVLTF. In nucleotides, the CDR3 is TGTGCCAGCAGCCAAACGTCCGTGAAGTTCTCTGGGGCCAACGTCCTGACTTTC.

Ten or more counts support this clonotype. The chain joins TRBV7-2 to TRBJ2-5, with 7 bases that match TRBD2. CDR1 is SGHTA, CDR2 FQGNSA, per germline. V lost 5 bases, J lost 5 bases, and 11 bases stayed unmatched. This CDR3 region has 15 residues. The CDR3 here is CASSPTGGVEETQYF. Here the CDR3 DNA reads TGTGCCAGCAGCCCAACGGGAGGTGTAGAGGAGACCCAGTACTTC.

Written as DNA, the CDR3 is TGTGCCAGCAGTGCGGAGGGGCTAGCGGGAGGAGTTTCTAAGCAGTTCTTC. Protein sequence: CASSAEGLAGGVSKQFF. V and J are TRBV2 and TRBJ2-1, with 11 bases fitting TRBD2. Germline V gene lookup returns CDR1 SNHLY and CDR2 FYNNEI. V lost 4 bases to trimming and J lost 11 bases; unmatched junction nucleotides: 16. This CDR3 spans 17 amino acids.

The chain has TRBV11-2 and TRBJ1-1; possibly TRBD1 for D (6 bases). CDR3 length equals 15 residues. Trimming removed 0 bases from V and 5 bases from J, with 13 bases in between. Germline V lookup: CDR1 SGHAT, CDR2 FQNNGV. CDR3 region: CASSLDPGARTEAFF. Here the CDR3 DNA reads TGTGCCAGCAGCTTAGATCCGGGGGCCAGAACTGAAGCTTTCTTT.

This clonotype was seen more than once but under ten times. Here the CDR3 reads CASRSNTDTQYF. The CDR3 coding sequence is TGTGCCAGCAGGAGTAACACAGATACGCAGTATTTT. V is TRBV6-6 and J is TRBJ2-3, with no clear D. Per germline, CDR1 MNHNY and CDR2 SVGAGI (reference sequence). CDR3 length: 12 residues. Trimming removed 6 bases at V and 2 bases at J, with 6 bases between.

This chain joins TRBV7-8 and TRBJ2-2; 11 bases match TRBD1. This CDR3 region has 19 residues. Germline CDR1 and CDR2: SGHVS and FQNEAQ. Trimming removed 3 bases from V and 0 bases from J; junction bases left unmatched: 9. The CDR3 here is CASSFNRDRGFANTGELFF. The CDR3 DNA reads as TGTGCCAGCAGCTTTAACCGGGACAGGGGGTTCGCGAACACCGGGGAGCTGTTTTTT. The complete variable domain, with remaining parts taken from reference TRBV7-8 and TRBJ2-2, reads GAGVSQSPRYKVAKRGQDVALRCDPISGHVSLFWYQQALGQGPEFLTYFQNEAQLDKSGLPSDRFFAERPEGSVSTLKIQRTQQEDSAVYLCASSFNRDRGFANTGELFFGEGSRLTVL.

This clonotype was detected only a few times. The CDR3 DNA sequence: TGTGCCAGCAGTGACGCACTACCTCCCTACGAGCAGTACTTC. It translates to CASSDALPPYEQYF. This chain uses TRBV2 with TRBJ2-7; D remains ambiguous. V lost 3 bases and J lost 2, with 11 bases in between. The CDR3 loop spans 14 amino acids. Germline assignment: CDR1 SNHLY and CDR2 FYNNEI.

The table lists this clonotype with a few counts. The chain joins TRBV6-2 or TRBV6-3 to TRBJ2-3, with 8 bases identical to TRBD1. The junction had 8 bases not matched to a gene; V was cut back by 5 bases and J by 4 bases. Per germline, CDR1 MNHEY and CDR2 SVGEGT. CDR3 length: 15 residues. The CDR3 reads CASSQQGEGADTQYF. DNA of the CDR3: TGTGCCAGCAGTCAACAGGGGGAAGGAGCAGATACGCAGTATTTT.

The rearrangement joins TRBV7-9 to TRBJ2-5; D is ambiguous. The CDR3 is made up of 12 amino acids. Trimming removed 1 base at V and 5 bases at J, with 5 bases between. Germline loops: CDR1 SEHNR, CDR2 FQNEAQ (reference sequence). The CDR3 region has the DNA TGTGCCAGCAGCTTAGGCCCGGAGACCCAGTACTTC. It translates to CASSLGPETQYF.

This clonotype has more than one count but fewer than ten. The rearrangement links TRBV6-2 or TRBV6-3 to TRBJ2-1; the match to TRBD2 covers 9 bases. Germline trimming cut 4 bases from V and 6 bases from J; bases unmatched to any gene: 13. Germline CDR1 and CDR2: MNHEY and SVGEGT. This CDR3 has 17 amino acids. The CDR3 coding sequence is TGTGCCAGCAGTTTACTCGCGGGAGGGCCACAAGTCAATGAGCAGTTCTTC. Amino acids: CASSLLAGGPQVNEQFF.

The sample holds a few counts of this clonotype. This sequence joins TRBV5-1 and TRBJ1-1; 7 nucleotides line up with TRBD1. CDR1 is SGHRS and CDR2 is YFSETQ in the germline V gene. This CDR3 region has 15 residues. The V gene end was trimmed by 4 bases and the J gene end by 8 bases; junction bases not matched to a gene: 14. The CDR3 DNA sequence: TGCGCCAGCAGCAGGGCCAGATGGGACAGCTCGGAAGCTTTCTTT. This codes for CASSRARWDSSEAFF.

This clonotype has just a few counts. This chain uses TRBV29-1 with TRBJ2-1; 7 bases agree with TRBD1. V lost 2 bases and J lost 2; bases outside the gene matches: 6. Germline V gene sequence: CDR1 SQVTM, CDR2 ANQGSEA. CDR3 length: 15 amino acids. CDR3: CSVERGGRPYNEQFF. The CDR3 DNA reads as TGCAGCGTTGAACGAGGGGGCAGACCCTACAATGAGCAGTTCTTC.

V and J are TRBV5-1 and TRBJ2-5; no clear D. Germline assignment: CDR1 SGHRS and CDR2 YFSETQ. Trimming stripped 0 bases from V and 5 bases from J, with 5 bases between. There are 12 residues in the CDR3. CDR3 residues: CASSLAPETQYF. As DNA, the CDR3 is TGCGCCAGCAGCTTGGCTCCCGAGACCCAGTACTTC.

There are many counts of this clonotype. The CDR3 bases are TGCGCCAGCAGCTTGGAACCGACAGGGTATAATTCACCCCTCCACTTT. It yields the protein CASSLEPTGYNSPLHF. The chain employs TRBV5-1 and TRBJ1-6, with 7 positions matching TRBD1. CDR3 length: 16 amino acids. CDR1 is SGHRS, CDR2 YFSETQ, per germline. The ends lost 0 bases at V and 4 bases at J; junction bases unmatched: 4.

This sequence joins TRBV14 and TRBJ1-1; D is unresolved. Germline CDR1 SGHDN, CDR2 FVKESK. V lost 4 bases, J lost 1 base, and 7 bases lay in between. The CDR3 sequence is 13 residues long. CDR3 DNA sequence: TGTGCCAGCAGCCGGAAAGAGAACACTGAAGCTTTCTTT. Protein: CASSRKENTEAFF.

The rearrangement uses TRBV29-1 and TRBJ1-2, with 9 bases aligning to TRBD1. The length of the CDR3 is 14 residues. Trimming took 3 bases from V and 8 from J; bases not matched to a gene: 10. Germline V gene sequence: CDR1 SQVTM, CDR2 ANQGSEA. The CDR3 DNA sequence: TGCAGCGTTGAGGGGACAGGGATCGCAGTGGGCTACACCTTC. This translates into CSVEGTGIAVGYTF.

This chain links TRBV6-5 with TRBJ2-7, with no clear D. Germline V gene data show CDR1 as MNHEY and CDR2 as SVGAGI. The germline V and J ends were trimmed by 1 base and 4 bases, with 14 bases remaining between them. This CDR3 has 15 amino acids. In DNA form, the CDR3 reads TGTGCCAGCAGTTACTTCCAGGCTTCGTCGTACGAGCAGTACTTC. Translating it yields CASSYFQASSYEQYF.

The genes are TRBV29-1 and TRBJ2-3; perhaps D is TRBD1 or TRBD2 (5 bases each). V was pared by 7 bases and J by 0 bases, with 26 bases between. The CDR3 is 18 amino acids. Germline V CDR1 and CDR2: SQVTM, ANQGSEA. The CDR3 nucleotides read TGCAGCGCAGAGGGCAGGGTGGGAGCACCATCTAGCACAGATACGCAGTATTTT. This codes for CSAEGRVGAPSSTDTQYF.

This chain joins TRBV28 and TRBJ1-2, with 10 bases identical to TRBD1. Germline V gene lookup returns CDR1 MDHEN and CDR2 SYDVKM. CDR3 length equals 14 residues. With 8 bases clipped from V and 8 bases from J, the junction kept 11 bases outside the gene matches. CDR3 DNA sequence: TGTGCCAGCCGCACTCCAGGGACAGGGGTAGGCTACACCTTC. Translated, it gives CASRTPGTGVGYTF.

The CDR3 DNA reads as TGTGCCAGCAGCCATGGTAGCGGGAGGGCCTACGAGCAGTACTTC. Translated: CASSHGSGRAYEQYF. The V call is TRBV3-1, the J call TRBJ2-7; 11 bases match TRBD2. With 3 bases clipped from V and 2 bases from J, the junction kept 3 bases outside the gene matches. CDR1 is LGHDT, CDR2 YNNKEL, per germline (reference sequence). There are 15 residues in the CDR3.

This clonotype was seen a few times. V is TRBV3-1 and J is TRBJ2-1; D ambiguous. V was trimmed by 0 bases and J by 4 bases, leaving 7 bases between them. Germline lookup yields CDR1 LGHDT and CDR2 YNNKEL (reference sequence). The CDR3 covers 14 residues. Written as DNA, the CDR3 is TGTGCCAGCAGCCAAGATTTGGCGTACAATGAGCAGTTCTTC. Its protein is CASSQDLAYNEQFF.

CDR3 bases: TGTGCCAGCAGTGAAGCCCGGACCTATGGCTACACCTTC. This codes for CASSEARTYGYTF. V usage is TRBV6-1 and J usage is TRBJ1-2; D is uncertain. V was trimmed by 0 bases and J by 4 bases, leaving 6 bases between them. CDR3 length equals 13 residues. CDR1 MNHNS and CDR2 SASEGT come from the germline V gene.

The chain uses TRBV7-2 and TRBJ2-6, with D maybe TRBD1 (6 bases). This CDR3 comprises 18 residues. V shed 2 bases and J shed 0 bases, with 14 bases lying between them. Germline CDR1 and CDR2: SGHTA and FQGNSA. CDR3 loop: CASSLPTGVRSGANVLTF. CDR3 coding DNA: TGTGCCAGCAGCTTACCGACAGGAGTTCGCTCTGGGGCCAACGTCCTGACTTTC.